This TCR beta chain derives from a study of T cells in Graves' hyperthyroidism and ophthalmopathy. Regarding the study as a whole: In the blood, most expanded thyroid clonotypes above 0.001 appeared as well. Progression to ophthalmopathy was predicted a median of approximately seven months early.

Comments on this clonotype: Antigen unknown.

Using RNA transcripts as the source, TCR beta CDR3 regions were amplified. The primer set for the first-round RT-PCR of the TCR CDR3 was HTBI. TCRdb fed the multiplex PCR reads into MiXCR, producing one record per CDR3 protein. The repertoire consists of fewer than 800,000 distinct CDR3 sequences, with roughly 15% occurring once and the leading ten covering around 8.1%. The CDR3 length is 13 residues. J gave up 3 bases and V 6 bases, and 5 bases lay outside the gene matches. Germline V gives CDR1 SQVTM, CDR2 ANQGSEA. Graves' hyperthyroidism showing no ophthalmopathy progression within 18 months was considered stable. Cells are PBMCs isolated from more than 8.5 ml of fresh blood.

The chain recombines TRBV29-1 with TRBJ2-7; 10 bases are shared with TRBD2. Sequencing was done on a sample of blood. The receptor comes from a man between 18 and 35 years old with Graves' hyperthyroidism. The CDR3 region is CSVELAGDYEQYF. The CDR3 DNA follows: TGCAGCGTAGAGCTAGCGGGAGACTACGAGCAGTACTTC.